This note documents a single TCR beta chain sequence. The sample holds a few counts of this clonotype. Its cognate antigen has yet to be identified. Per-nucleotide qualities are absent, and no much larger clonotype sits a single base away. Inclusive of the bounding cysteine and phenylalanine, the CDR3 is 15 residues long. Only the CDR3 DNA stays, 45 bases, in frame from base 1. Trimming removed 9 bases from V and 0 bases from J; the gene matches leave 7 bases unexplained. This specimen comes from a study of T-cell reconstitution after alpha-beta-depleted transplantation in children (TCRdb year 2016). Background on the whole study: Using TCR repertoire profiling, the study quantitatively followed how T-cell immune reconstitution unfolded in children after TCRalphabeta/CD19-depleted allogeneic hematopoietic cell transplantation.

Library preparation employed PCR. Sequencing relied on an Illumina HiSeq 2500. TCR library preparation used molecular barcoding, with unique molecular identifiers applied to normalize quantification of the TCRbeta repertoire. Starting from the raw public reads, TCRdb applied fastp trimming at Q25, assembled clones with MiXCR and retained in-frame beta chains. Merged by CDR3 protein, the rows form single entries marked with the most common genes and DNA. For this sample the table gives about 540,000 distinct CDR3 sequences, of which approximately 16% were detected only once. The top ten hold 3.3% of the sample.

The specimen comprised PBMCs from the stem cell graft donor, sampled from the stem cell graft. The TCR comes from a human donor who donated a stem cell graft to a child with acute lymphoblastic leukemia. The chain employs TRBV12-3 or TRBV12-4 and TRBJ2-2; TRBD2 lines up with 7 middle nucleotides. The CDR3 loop reads CARTLRETNTGELFF. The DNA is as follows: TGTGCCAGAACCCTGCGGGAGACGAACACCGGGGAGCTGTTTTTT.